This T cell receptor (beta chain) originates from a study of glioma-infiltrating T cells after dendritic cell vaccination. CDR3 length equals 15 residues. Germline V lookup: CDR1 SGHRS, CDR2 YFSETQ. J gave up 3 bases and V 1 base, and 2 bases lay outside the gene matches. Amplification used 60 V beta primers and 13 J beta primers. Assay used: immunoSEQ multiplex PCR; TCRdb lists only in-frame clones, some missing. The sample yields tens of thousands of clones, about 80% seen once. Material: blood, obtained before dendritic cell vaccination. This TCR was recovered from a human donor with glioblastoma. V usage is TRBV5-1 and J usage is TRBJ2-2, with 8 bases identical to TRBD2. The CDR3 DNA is TGCGCCAGCAGCTTGTTCGGGGGGGACACCGGGGAGCTGTTTTTT. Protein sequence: CASSLFGGDTGELFF.